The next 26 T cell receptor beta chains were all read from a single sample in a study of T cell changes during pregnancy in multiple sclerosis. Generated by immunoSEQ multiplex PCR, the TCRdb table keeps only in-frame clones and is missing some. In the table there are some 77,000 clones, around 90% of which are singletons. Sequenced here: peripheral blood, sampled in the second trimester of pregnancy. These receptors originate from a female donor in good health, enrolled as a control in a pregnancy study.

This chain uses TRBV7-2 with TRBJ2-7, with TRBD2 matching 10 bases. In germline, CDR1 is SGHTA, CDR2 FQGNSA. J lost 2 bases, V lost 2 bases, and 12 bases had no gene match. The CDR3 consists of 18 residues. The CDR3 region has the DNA TGTGCCAGCAGCTTAAGGGCTAGCGGGGGAGTAATGACCTACGAGCAGTACTTC. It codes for CASSLRASGGVMTYEQYF. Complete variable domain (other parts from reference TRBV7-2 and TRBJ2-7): GAGVSQSPSNKVTEKGKDVELRCDPISGHTALYWYRQSLGQGLEFLIYFQGNSAPDKSGLPSDRFSAERTGGSVSTLTIQRTQQEDSAVYLCASSLRASGGVMTYEQYFGPGTRLTVT.

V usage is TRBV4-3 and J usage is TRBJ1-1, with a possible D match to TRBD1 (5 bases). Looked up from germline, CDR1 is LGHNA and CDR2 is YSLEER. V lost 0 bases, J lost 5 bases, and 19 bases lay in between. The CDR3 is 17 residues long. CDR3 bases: TGCGCCAGCAGCCAAGATCTGGGGGGGTATGCGGGGACTGAAGCTTTCTTT. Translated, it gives CASSQDLGGYAGTEAFF.

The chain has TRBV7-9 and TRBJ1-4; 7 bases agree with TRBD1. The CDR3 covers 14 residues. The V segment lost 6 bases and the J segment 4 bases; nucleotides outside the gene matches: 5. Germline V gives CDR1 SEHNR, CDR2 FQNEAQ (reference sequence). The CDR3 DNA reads TGTGCCAGCAGTCAGGGACAGTATAATGAAAAACTGTTTTTT. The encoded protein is CASSQGQYNEKLFF.

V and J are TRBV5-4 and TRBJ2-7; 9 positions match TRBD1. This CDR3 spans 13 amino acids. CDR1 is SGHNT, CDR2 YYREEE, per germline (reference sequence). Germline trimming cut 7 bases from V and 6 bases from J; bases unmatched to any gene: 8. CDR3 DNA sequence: TGTGCCAGCCTCAAAGGACAGGGGAGCGAGCAGTACTTC. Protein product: CASLKGQGSEQYF.

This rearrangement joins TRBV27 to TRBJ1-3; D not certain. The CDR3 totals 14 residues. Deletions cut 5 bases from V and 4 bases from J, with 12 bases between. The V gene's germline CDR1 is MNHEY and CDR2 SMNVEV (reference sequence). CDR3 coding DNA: TGTGCCAGCAGTGCCCAAAGAGCAGGAAACACCATATATTTT. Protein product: CASSAQRAGNTIYF.

CDR3 sequence: CASSLPLRGPYEQYF. In DNA form, the CDR3 reads TGTGCCAGCAGCTTACCCCTTAGGGGGCCGTACGAGCAGTACTTC. The V gene is TRBV7-2, the J gene TRBJ2-7, with TRBD1 matching 7 bases. In germline, CDR1 is SGHTA, CDR2 FQGNSA. This CDR3 has 15 amino acids. The V and J ends lost 2 bases and 4 bases, in that order; junction bases with no gene match: 8.

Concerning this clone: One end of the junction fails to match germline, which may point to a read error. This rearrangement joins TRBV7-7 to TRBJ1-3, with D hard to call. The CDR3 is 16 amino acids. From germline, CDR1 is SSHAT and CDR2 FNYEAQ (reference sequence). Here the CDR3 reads CASSPLFSGTGNTIYF. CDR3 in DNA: TGTGCTAGCAGCCCCCTCTTTAGCGGGACTGGAAACACCATATATTTT. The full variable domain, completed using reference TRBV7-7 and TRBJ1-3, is GAGVSQSPRYKVTKRGQDVTLRCDPISSHATLYWYQQALGQGPEFLTYFNYEAQPDKSGLPSDRFSAERPEGSISTLTIQRTEQRDSAMYRCASSPLFSGTGNTIYFGEGSWLTVV.

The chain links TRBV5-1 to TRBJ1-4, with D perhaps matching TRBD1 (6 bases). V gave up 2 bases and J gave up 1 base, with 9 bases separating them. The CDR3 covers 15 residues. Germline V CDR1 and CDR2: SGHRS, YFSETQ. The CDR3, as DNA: TGCGCCAGCAGCTTAACAGGGCGAACTAATGAAAAACTGTTTTTT. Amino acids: CASSLTGRTNEKLFF.

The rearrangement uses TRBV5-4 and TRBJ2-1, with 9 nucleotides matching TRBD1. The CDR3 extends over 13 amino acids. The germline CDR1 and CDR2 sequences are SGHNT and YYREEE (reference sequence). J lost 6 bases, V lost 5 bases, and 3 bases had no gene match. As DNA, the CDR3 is TGTGCCAGCAGGCAGGGACAGGGCAATGAGCAGTTCTTC. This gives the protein CASRQGQGNEQFF.

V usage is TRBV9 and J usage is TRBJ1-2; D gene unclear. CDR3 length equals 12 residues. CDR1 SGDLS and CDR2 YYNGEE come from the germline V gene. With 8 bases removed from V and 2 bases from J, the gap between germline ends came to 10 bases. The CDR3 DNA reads TGTGCCAGTGAGACACGCAACTATGGCTACACCTTC. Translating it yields CASETRNYGYTF.

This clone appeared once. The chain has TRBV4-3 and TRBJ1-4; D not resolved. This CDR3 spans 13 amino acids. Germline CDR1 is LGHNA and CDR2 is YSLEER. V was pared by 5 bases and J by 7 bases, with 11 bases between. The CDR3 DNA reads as TGCGCCAGCAGCTACTTATTACGTGAAAAACTGTTTTTT. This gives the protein CASSYLLREKLFF.

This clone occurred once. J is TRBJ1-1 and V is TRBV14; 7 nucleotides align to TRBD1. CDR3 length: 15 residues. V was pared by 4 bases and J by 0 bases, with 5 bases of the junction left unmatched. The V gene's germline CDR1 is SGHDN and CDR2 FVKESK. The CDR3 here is CASSRLTGMNTEAFF. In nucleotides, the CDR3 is TGTGCCAGCAGCCGGTTGACAGGGATGAACACTGAAGCTTTCTTT. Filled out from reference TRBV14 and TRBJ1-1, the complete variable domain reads EAGVTQFPSHSVIEKGQTVTLRCDPISGHDNLYWYRRVMGKEIKFLLHFVKESKQDESGMPNNRFLAERTGGTYSTLKVQPAELEDSGVYFCASSRLTGMNTEAFFGQGTRLTVV.

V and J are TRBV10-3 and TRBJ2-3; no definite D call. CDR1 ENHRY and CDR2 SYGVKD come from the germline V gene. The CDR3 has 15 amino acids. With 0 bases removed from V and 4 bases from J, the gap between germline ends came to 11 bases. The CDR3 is CAISESAVQADTQYF. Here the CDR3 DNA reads TGTGCCATCAGTGAGTCGGCTGTCCAGGCAGATACGCAGTATTTT.

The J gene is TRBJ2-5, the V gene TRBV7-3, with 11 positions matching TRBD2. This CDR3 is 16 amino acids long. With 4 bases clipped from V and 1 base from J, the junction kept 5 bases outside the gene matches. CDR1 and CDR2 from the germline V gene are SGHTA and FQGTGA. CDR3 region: CASSSSLAGGQETQYF. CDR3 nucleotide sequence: TGTGCCAGCAGCTCCAGTCTAGCGGGGGGCCAAGAGACCCAGTACTTC.

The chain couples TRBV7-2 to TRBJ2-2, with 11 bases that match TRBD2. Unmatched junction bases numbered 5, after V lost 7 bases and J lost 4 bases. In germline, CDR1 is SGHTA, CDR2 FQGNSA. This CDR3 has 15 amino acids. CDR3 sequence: CASMRTSGRTGELFF. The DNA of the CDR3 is TGTGCCAGCATGAGGACTAGCGGGCGCACCGGGGAGCTGTTTTTT.

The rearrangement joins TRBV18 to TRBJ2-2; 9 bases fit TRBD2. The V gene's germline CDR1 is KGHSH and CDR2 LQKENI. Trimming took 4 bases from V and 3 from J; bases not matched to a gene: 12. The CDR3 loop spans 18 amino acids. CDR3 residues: CASSQIPTSGSYTGELFF. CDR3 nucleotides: TGTGCCAGCTCACAAATCCCTACTAGCGGGTCTTACACCGGGGAGCTGTTTTTT.

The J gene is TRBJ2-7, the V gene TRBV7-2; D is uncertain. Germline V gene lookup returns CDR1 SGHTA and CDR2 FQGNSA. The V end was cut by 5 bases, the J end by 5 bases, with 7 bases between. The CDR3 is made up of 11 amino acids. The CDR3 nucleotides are TGTGCCAGCAGCCGCGTCGACGAGCAGTACTTC. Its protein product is CASSRVDEQYF.

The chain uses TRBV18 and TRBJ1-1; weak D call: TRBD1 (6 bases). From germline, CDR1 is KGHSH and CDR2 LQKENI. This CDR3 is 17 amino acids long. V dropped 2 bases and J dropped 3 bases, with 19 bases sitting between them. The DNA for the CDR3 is TGTGCCAGCTCACCATCTTTTACAGGGCTTGTGGACACTGAAGCTTTCTTT. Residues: CASSPSFTGLVDTEAFF.

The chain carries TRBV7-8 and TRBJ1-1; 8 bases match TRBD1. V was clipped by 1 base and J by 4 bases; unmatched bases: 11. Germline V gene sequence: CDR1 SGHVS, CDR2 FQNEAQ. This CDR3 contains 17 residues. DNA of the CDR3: TGTGCCAGCAGCTTAGGACTGACAGGGGTTAGTGGCACTGAAGCTTTCTTT. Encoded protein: CASSLGLTGVSGTEAFF. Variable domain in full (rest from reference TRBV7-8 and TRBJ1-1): GAGVSQSPRYKVAKRGQDVALRCDPISGHVSLFWYQQALGQGPEFLTYFQNEAQLDKSGLPSDRFFAERPEGSVSTLKIQRTQQEDSAVYLCASSLGLTGVSGTEAFFGQGTRLTVV.

The CDR3 bases are TGCAGTGCTCACAGGGACTATGGCTACACCTTC. It is translated as CSAHRDYGYTF. The chain joins TRBV20-1 to TRBJ1-2, with D possibly TRBD1 on 6 matching bases. The CDR3 length is 11 residues. Per the germline V gene, CDR1 is DFQATT and CDR2 is SNEGSKA (reference sequence). Trimming took 5 bases from V and 3 from J, leaving 7 bases between them.

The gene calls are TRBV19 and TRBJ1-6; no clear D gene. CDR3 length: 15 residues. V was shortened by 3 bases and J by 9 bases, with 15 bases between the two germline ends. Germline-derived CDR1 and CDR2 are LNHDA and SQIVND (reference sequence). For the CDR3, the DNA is TGTGCCAGTAGTATTATCGGTAGTGGAGTTTCACCCCTCCACTTT. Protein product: CASSIIGSGVSPLHF.

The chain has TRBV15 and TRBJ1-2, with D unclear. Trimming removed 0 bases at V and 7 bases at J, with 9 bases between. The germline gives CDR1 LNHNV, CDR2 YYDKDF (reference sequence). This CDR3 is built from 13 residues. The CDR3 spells CATSREKGGGYTF. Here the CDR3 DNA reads TGTGCCACCAGCAGAGAGAAAGGAGGTGGCTACACCTTC.

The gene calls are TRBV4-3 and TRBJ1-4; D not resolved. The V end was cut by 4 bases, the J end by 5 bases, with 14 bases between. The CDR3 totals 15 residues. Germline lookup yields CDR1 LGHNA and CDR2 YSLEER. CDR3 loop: CASSLSWAENEKLFF. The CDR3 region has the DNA TGCGCCAGCAGCCTATCCTGGGCCGAAAATGAAAAACTGTTTTTT.

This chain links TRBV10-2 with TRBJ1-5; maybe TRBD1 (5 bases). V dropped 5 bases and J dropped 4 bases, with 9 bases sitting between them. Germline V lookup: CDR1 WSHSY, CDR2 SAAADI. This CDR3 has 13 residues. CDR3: CASSTQGNQPQHF. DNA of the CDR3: TGCGCCAGCAGTACTCAGGGTAATCAGCCCCAGCATTTT.

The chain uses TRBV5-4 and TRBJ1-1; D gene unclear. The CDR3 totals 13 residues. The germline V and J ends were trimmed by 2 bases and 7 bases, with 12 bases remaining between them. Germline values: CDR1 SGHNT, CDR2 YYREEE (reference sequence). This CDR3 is CASSFTSEGEAFF. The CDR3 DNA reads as TGTGCCAGCAGCTTTACCAGCGAGGGTGAAGCTTTCTTT.

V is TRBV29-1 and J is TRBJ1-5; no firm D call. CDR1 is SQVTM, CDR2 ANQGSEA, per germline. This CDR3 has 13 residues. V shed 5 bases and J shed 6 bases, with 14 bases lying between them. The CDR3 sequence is CSVLPGFGQPQHF. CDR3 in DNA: TGCAGCGTTCTCCCGGGGTTTGGTCAGCCCCAGCATTTT.